These T cell receptor beta chains were read from a single sample in a study of T cells after yellow fever vaccination. One entry per CDR3 protein, called by TCRdb with MiXCR from the 5' RACE reads. The repertoire has more than 120,000 distinct CDR3 sequences, more than 6% of them found once; the top ten carry about 0.73%. The sample in question was CD4+ T cells sorted from PBMCs, obtained 5 days after the yellow fever booster vaccination. The receptors derive from a man in his thirties or forties who received the YFV17D yellow fever vaccine. Each CDR3 is given without its conserved first and last residue.

j_gene: TRBJ2-1; len: 16; v_gene: TRBV19; CDR3aa: ASRTPAGTSGSHNEQF
j_gene: TRBJ2-3; len: 13; v_gene: TRBV7-3; CDR3aa: ASSSKGASTDTQY
j_gene: TRBJ2-2; len: 15; v_gene: TRBV5-1; CDR3aa: ASSLRQASGNTGELF
j_gene: TRBJ2-1; len: 12; v_gene: TRBV7-8; CDR3aa: ASSRLAGGREQF
j_gene: TRBJ2-2; len: 13; v_gene: TRBV7-2; CDR3aa: ASSLTAQGTGELF
j_gene: TRBJ2-2; len: 15; v_gene: TRBV3-1; CDR3aa: ASSQDKGRVNTGELF
j_gene: TRBJ2-5; len: 12; v_gene: TRBV5-5; CDR3aa: ASSLSSGEETQY
j_gene: TRBJ2-4; len: 12; v_gene: TRBV29-1; CDR3aa: SVRSELAKNIQY
j_gene: TRBJ2-7; len: 13; v_gene: TRBV7-8; CDR3aa: ASSLAPAGVYEQY
j_gene: TRBJ2-1; len: 15; v_gene: TRBV20-1; CDR3aa: SARAETSGRPYNEQF
j_gene: TRBJ2-5; len: 11; v_gene: TRBV7-2; CDR3aa: ASRYSGVETQY
j_gene: TRBJ2-1; len: 12; v_gene: TRBV6-5; CDR3aa: ASSYSLAPNEQF
j_gene: TRBJ2-2; len: 11; v_gene: TRBV12-5; CDR3aa: ASGGEGLGELF
j_gene: TRBJ2-3; len: 14; v_gene: TRBV10-3; CDR3aa: AISESASGRTDTQY
j_gene: TRBJ2-1; len: 11; v_gene: TRBV3-1; CDR3aa: ASSLQGMGEQF
j_gene: TRBJ2-3; len: 14; v_gene: TRBV20-1; CDR3aa: SAFRLAGGGTDTQY
j_gene: TRBJ2-7; len: 12; v_gene: TRBV4-3; CDR3aa: ASSQGGGLIEQY
j_gene: TRBJ2-7; len: 11; v_gene: TRBV7-6; CDR3aa: ASDGTSSYEQY
j_gene: TRBJ2-3; len: 12; v_gene: TRBV7-8; CDR3aa: ASSLVVFTDTQY
j_gene: TRBJ2-7; len: 14; v_gene: TRBV4-3; CDR3aa: ASSQESGLAGYEQY
j_gene: TRBJ2-1; len: 14; v_gene: TRBV14; CDR3aa: ASSTLAGKSYNEQF
j_gene: TRBJ1-1; len: 13; v_gene: TRBV27; CDR3aa: ASSRDVAGTTEAF
j_gene: TRBJ2-2; len: 11; v_gene: TRBV29-1; CDR3aa: SVWTANTGELF
j_gene: TRBJ2-7; len: 11; v_gene: TRBV15; CDR3aa: ATSSGRAYEQY
j_gene: TRBJ1-3; len: 12; v_gene: TRBV28; CDR3aa: ASRAPGSGNTIY
j_gene: TRBJ2-7; len: 13; v_gene: TRBV28; CDR3aa: ASRLLGTASYEQY
j_gene: TRBJ2-1; len: 14; v_gene: TRBV4-3; CDR3aa: ASSQRWGSSYNEQF
j_gene: TRBJ2-7; len: 15; v_gene: TRBV6-5; CDR3aa: ASSYSNLGQSSYEQY
j_gene: TRBJ1-5; len: 13; v_gene: TRBV10-3; CDR3aa: AISEGREGNQPQH
j_gene: TRBJ1-5; len: 11; v_gene: TRBV4-3; CDR3aa: ASSQDPNQPQH
j_gene: TRBJ2-5; len: 12; v_gene: TRBV6-5; CDR3aa: ASTLPDPQETQY
j_gene: TRBJ2-2; len: 13; v_gene: TRBV7-3; CDR3aa: ASSYTSGHAGELF
j_gene: TRBJ2-7; len: 10; v_gene: TRBV7-2; CDR3aa: ASSLQGYEQY
j_gene: TRBJ2-3; len: 12; v_gene: TRBV20-1; CDR3aa: SASISGGAVTQY
j_gene: TRBJ2-5; len: 13; v_gene: TRBV6-2/TRBV6-3; CDR3aa: ASSYSTPGGETQY
j_gene: TRBJ1-2; len: 9; v_gene: TRBV29-1; CDR3aa: SVAEPAYGD
j_gene: TRBJ2-2; len: 12; v_gene: TRBV20-1; CDR3aa: SARGREGTGELF
j_gene: TRBJ2-3; len: 14; v_gene: TRBV24-1; CDR3aa: GTSDLAGFSTDTQY
j_gene: TRBJ2-1; len: 14; v_gene: TRBV5-1; CDR3aa: ASSLLSAGDGGKQF
j_gene: TRBJ2-7; len: 13; v_gene: TRBV24-1; CDR3aa: ATSPGGRSNYEQY
j_gene: TRBJ2-5; len: 12; v_gene: TRBV20-1; CDR3aa: SARDGRAGETQY
j_gene: TRBJ1-5; len: 15; v_gene: TRBV7-2; CDR3aa: ASSLAPLQGSGQPQH
j_gene: TRBJ2-6; len: 14; v_gene: TRBV5-1; CDR3aa: ATSPGHPSGANVLT
j_gene: TRBJ2-7; len: 12; v_gene: TRBV18; CDR3aa: ASSPPGTNYEQY
j_gene: TRBJ2-1; len: 11; v_gene: TRBV7-2; CDR3aa: ASSLSPNNEQF
j_gene: TRBJ2-1; len: 14; v_gene: TRBV5-8; CDR3aa: ASSLGRRGPNNEQF
j_gene: TRBJ1-2; len: 13; v_gene: TRBV27; CDR3aa: ASSYEGSSPGGYT
j_gene: TRBJ2-1; len: 16; v_gene: TRBV11-2; CDR3aa: ASTRTSGSSGSYNEQF
j_gene: TRBJ2-7; len: 11; v_gene: TRBV6-6; CDR3aa: ASSRDRAYEQY
j_gene: TRBJ1-2; len: 11; v_gene: TRBV30; CDR3aa: AWRAAGVYGYT
j_gene: TRBJ2-1; len: 9; v_gene: TRBV10-3; CDR3aa: ATQGGGEQF
j_gene: TRBJ2-3; len: 14; v_gene: TRBV7-2; CDR3aa: ASSFSPGQGMDTQY
j_gene: TRBJ2-3; len: 12; v_gene: TRBV7-2; CDR3aa: ASSFGQGADTQY
j_gene: TRBJ1-5; len: 11; v_gene: TRBV20-1; CDR3aa: SARDRTNQPQH
j_gene: TRBJ2-5; len: 15; v_gene: TRBV6-5; CDR3aa: ASSYSPSTRPSETQY
j_gene: TRBJ2-1; len: 12; v_gene: TRBV5-1; CDR3aa: ASSLQGTFDEQF
j_gene: TRBJ1-3; len: 15; v_gene: TRBV18; CDR3aa: ASSSNLGQFSGNTIY